A single T cell receptor beta chain is shown here with its context. Its target is unknown. The data derive from a study of blood T cells in healthy people across ages. Study-wide results and caveats: Per-million-T-cell TCR beta diversity fell roughly linearly with age. CMV status of donors was unknown, possibly confounding expanded clonotype changes.

It was with a sample-barcoded 5' primer and a J-beta primer mix that a second PCR of roughly 7 to 12 cycles was run. A template-switch adaptor containing 12 random nucleotides labeled each cDNA molecule. One entry per CDR3 protein results from TCRdb running MiXCR on the 5' RACE reads. The table shows some 730,000 distinct CDR3 sequences, with approximately 21% occurring only once. The sequence derives from a man aged 65 to 85 in good health. The sample consisted of blood.

CDR3 sequence (DNA): TGTGCCAGCAGTTTATATGCCGGGGAGCTGTTTTTT. Translating it yields CASSLYAGELFF. J is TRBJ2-2 and V is TRBV27; D call uncertain. With 1 base removed from V and 6 bases from J, the gap between germline ends came to 3 bases. The germline V gene has CDR1 MNHEY and CDR2 SMNVEV (reference sequence). The CDR3 length is 12 residues.